This T cell receptor beta chain was sequenced during a study of CD8+ T cells in alopecia areata. Whole-study results and caveats: Affected lesional scalp, above all in alopecia totalis/universalis, was more clonal than normal scalp. Sharing of TCR sequences between patients (possibly for HLA-related reasons) was less clear than in mice.

This clone was recorded a few times. Antigen unknown. This CDR3 comprises 14 residues. Trimming took 5 bases from V and 4 from J; bases not matched to a gene: 5. Per germline, CDR1 PRHDT and CDR2 FYEKMQ (reference sequence). Following extraction, RNA underwent reverse transcription to cDNA, which served as the sequencing template. Data came from immunoSEQ multiplex PCR; TCRdb stores just in-frame clones and leaves some out. Of about 200,000 clones in the sample, roughly 50% were seen once. The chain combines TRBV13 with TRBJ2-1, with 7 bases identical to TRBD1. This TCR was sampled from a human donor in good health. What was sequenced was CD8+ T cells sorted from blood. The CDR3 spells CASSPGQRYNEQFF. The DNA of the CDR3 is TGTGCCAGCAGCCCGGGACAGAGATACAATGAGCAGTTCTTC.